These T cell receptor beta chains were read from a single sample in a study of T cell changes during pregnancy in multiple sclerosis. Profiling relied on immunoSEQ multiplex PCR, and the TCRdb table lists in-frame clones only, not all of them. In the table there are 65,000 or so clones, about 90% of which are singletons. This specimen consisted of peripheral blood, obtained in the second trimester of pregnancy. The receptors here all came from a female donor in good health, enrolled as a control in a pregnancy study. CDR3s include the opening cysteine and the closing phenylalanine or tryptophan. D genes are given only for firm matches. Size is stated for part of the rows, as once, few or many counts, or as a class when the clone is expanded.

d_gene	j_gene	v_gene	abundance	CDR3aa	CDR3nt
.	TRBJ2-5	TRBV18	.	CASSPPKGGERGETQYF	TGTGCCAGCTCACCCCCCAAAGGGGGGGAACGGGGAGAGACCCAGTACTTC
TRBD1	TRBJ1-1	TRBV25-1	.	CASSVDRGVPEAFF	TGTGCCAGCAGTGTGGACAGGGGTGTACCTGAAGCTTTCTTT
TRBD1	TRBJ1-2	TRBV4-1	.	CASSQGYRGANYGYTF	TGCGCCAGCAGCCAAGGGTACAGGGGCGCTAACTATGGCTACACCTTC
TRBD1	TRBJ1-5	TRBV2	.	CASSVQGGYQPQHF	TGTGCCAGCAGTGTACAGGGGGGTTATCAGCCCCAGCATTTT
.	TRBJ1-2	TRBV9	.	CASSVEGHYGYTF	TGTGCCAGCAGCGTAGAGGGGCACTATGGCTACACCTTC
.	TRBJ2-1	TRBV11-3	.	CASSPGGYNEQFF	TGTGCCAGCAGCCCAGGGGGGTACAATGAGCAGTTCTTC
TRBD1	TRBJ2-5	TRBV7-9	.	CASSADRGPETQYF	TGTGCCAGCAGCGCCGACAGGGGACCAGAGACCCAGTACTTC
.	TRBJ2-7	TRBV27	.	CASSFFAGNYEQYF	TGTGCCAGCAGTTTTTTTGCGGGGAACTACGAGCAGTACTTC
.	TRBJ1-1	TRBV5-4	few	CASTEGGLEAFF	TGTGCCAGCACCGAGGGTGGCCTTGAAGCTTTCTTT
.	TRBJ2-7	TRBV4-1	.	CASSQEWGGGGQYF	TGCGCCAGCAGCCAAGAATGGGGGGGCGGTGGGCAGTACTTC
TRBD1	TRBJ1-2	TRBV5-1	.	CASSLGVPGQDEGYTF	TGCGCCAGCAGCTTGGGTGTGCCGGGACAGGATGAGGGCTACACCTTC
.	TRBJ1-5	TRBV10-3	.	CAISEFQGGNQPQHF	TGTGCCATCAGTGAATTTCAGGGAGGAAATCAGCCCCAGCATTTT
.	TRBJ1-3	TRBV7-9	.	CASSPEAYAGNTIYF	TGTGCCAGCAGCCCTGAGGCCTACGCTGGAAACACCATATATTTT
TRBD2	TRBJ2-3	TRBV5-6	.	CASSLALAGTIDTQYF	TGTGCCAGCAGCTTGGCACTAGCGGGGACTATAGATACGCAGTATTTT
TRBD2	TRBJ2-1	TRBV27	.	CASSLGGTSGINEQFF	TGTGCCAGCAGTTTAGGTGGGACTAGCGGCATCAATGAGCAGTTCTTC
.	TRBJ2-7	TRBV27	.	CASSLSTPGTYEQYF	TGTGCCAGCAGTTTATCGACACCGGGGACCTACGAGCAGTACTTC
TRBD2	TRBJ2-1	TRBV19	.	CASSIRLATNEQFF	TGTGCCAGTAGTATTCGACTAGCGACGAATGAGCAGTTCTTC
TRBD2	TRBJ2-7	TRBV10-2	.	CASRTSGSSYEQYF	TGCGCCAGCCGAACTAGCGGGTCCTCCTACGAGCAGTACTTC
.	TRBJ2-3	TRBV2	.	CASSALNTDTQYF	TGTGCCAGCAGTGCACTGAACACAGATACGCAGTATTTT
.	TRBJ2-1	TRBV19	.	CASSIGRDSYNEQFF	TGTGCCAGTAGTATTGGGCGCGATTCCTACAATGAGCAGTTCTTC
.	TRBJ2-1	TRBV5-1	.	CASSLGGPNEQFF	TGCGCCAGCAGCTTGGGAGGCCCCAATGAGCAGTTCTTC
.	TRBJ1-2	TRBV28	.	CASSGGGAGYGYTF	TGTGCCAGCAGCGGCGGGGGGGCTGGCTATGGCTACACCTTC
.	TRBJ2-5	TRBV6-5	.	CASSYSRVQETQYF	TGTGCCAGCAGTTACTCCCGGGTCCAAGAGACCCAGTACTTC
TRBD2	TRBJ2-7	TRBV5-1	.	CASSLVGAGGQKNSYEQYF	TGCGCCAGCAGCTTGGTAGGGGCGGGGGGGCAAAAAAATTCCTACGAGCAGTACTTC
.	TRBJ1-5	TRBV2	.	CASSEGGRRSNQPQHF	TGTGCCAGCAGTGAAGGGGGGCGGAGAAGCAATCAGCCCCAGCATTTT
.	TRBJ2-7	TRBV27	.	CASSLGAGALSYEQYF	TGTGCCAGCAGTTTAGGGGCAGGGGCCCTCTCCTACGAGCAGTACTTC
TRBD2	TRBJ2-3	TRBV6-4	.	CASSDSGTSETDTQYF	TGTGCCAGCAGTGACTCCGGGACTAGCGAGACAGATACGCAGTATTTT
.	TRBJ1-1	TRBV4-1	.	CASKRHWDTEAFF	TGCGCCAGCAAGCGTCATTGGGACACTGAAGCTTTCTTT
.	TRBJ1-1	TRBV19	.	CASTPANLNTEAFF	TGTGCCAGTACCCCCGCTAACTTGAACACTGAAGCTTTCTTT
.	TRBJ1-5	TRBV19	.	CASSVGGMDQPQHF	TGTGCCAGTAGTGTGGGGGGAATGGATCAGCCCCAGCATTTT
.	TRBJ2-1	TRBV5-4	.	CASSSRTNNEQFF	TGTGCCAGCAGCTCGCGGACAAACAATGAGCAGTTCTTC
.	TRBJ2-3	TRBV21-1	.	CASSKTGLKGDTQYF	TGTGCCAGCAGCAAAACCGGACTTAAGGGAGATACGCAGTATTTT
.	TRBJ1-2	TRBV25-1	few	CASSDSRGGGYGYTF	TGTGCCAGCAGTGACTCCCGGGGAGGAGGATATGGCTACACCTTC
.	TRBJ2-5	TRBV7-9	.	CASSLGPRGGYQETQYF	TGTGCCAGCAGCTTAGGCCCGAGGGGGGGGTACCAAGAGACCCAGTACTTC
TRBD1	TRBJ1-4	TRBV28	few	CASSFSGTGVWNEKLFF	TGTGCCAGCAGTTTTTCCGGGACAGGGGTTTGGAATGAAAAACTGTTTTTT
TRBD1	TRBJ1-4	TRBV6-1	.	CASSGNRGRRATNEKLFF	TGTGCCAGCAGTGGAAACAGGGGGCGTCGGGCAACTAATGAAAAACTGTTTTTT
.	TRBJ1-5	TRBV10-2	.	CASRSGGGQPQHF	TGCGCCAGCAGGAGCGGGGGAGGGCAGCCCCAGCATTTT
TRBD1	TRBJ1-2	TRBV6-6	.	CASMLAQGEANYGYTF	TGTGCCAGCATGTTAGCACAGGGGGAGGCTAACTATGGCTACACCTTC
TRBD1	TRBJ2-2	TRBV10-2	once	CASNLMLGQGPSNTGELFF	TGCGCCAGCAATCTCATGTTGGGACAGGGGCCCTCGAACACCGGGGAGCTGTTTTTT
.	TRBJ1-5	TRBV15	.	CATSRDEGNSNQPQHF	TGTGCCACCAGCAGAGATGAGGGAAATAGCAATCAGCCCCAGCATTTT
TRBD2	TRBJ2-5	TRBV5-8	.	CASSPGTSGEGETQYF	TGTGCCAGCAGCCCCGGGACTAGCGGAGAGGGGGAGACCCAGTACTTC
TRBD1	TRBJ1-1	TRBV19	few	CASSITARGLNEAFF	TGTGCCAGTAGTATTACGGCCAGGGGGCTTAATGAAGCTTTCTTT
.	TRBJ2-1	TRBV7-8	.	CASSLVDRTDEQFF	TGTGCCAGCAGCTTAGTAGACAGGACCGATGAGCAGTTCTTC
.	TRBJ1-5	TRBV19	.	CASSIDIGYQPQHF	TGTGCCAGTAGTATTGACATCGGATATCAGCCCCAGCATTTT
TRBD1	TRBJ1-2	TRBV6-6	.	CASNAQGTDYGYTF	TGTGCCAGCAACGCACAGGGGACAGACTATGGCTACACCTTC